The 7 T cell receptor beta chains in this list originate from one sample, sequenced in a study of response to subunit inactivated influenza vaccine. In TCRdb, the RT-PCR reads were re-called with MiXCR into one record per CDR3 protein. The sample lists roughly 170,000 distinct CDR3 sequences; about 9% were seen once. The sequencing used non-naive T cells sorted from PBMCs, collected on the day of vaccination. Receptor source: a man aged 50 to 59 who received an inactivated influenza vaccine.

With respect to this clonotype: A clone one base away is much larger, so this may be a read error. This chain links TRBV2 with TRBJ2-1; D is perhaps TRBD1 (7 bases). Germline V gives CDR1 SNHLY, CDR2 FYNNEI. Trimming took 7 bases from V and 0 from J, leaving 19 bases between them. There are 17 residues in the CDR3. The CDR3 region has the DNA TGTGCCAGCACTGCGGGACCGGGACAGCTCTCCTACAATGAGCAGTTCTTC. It encodes CASTAGPGQLSYNEQFF.

The V call is TRBV12-3 or TRBV12-4, the J call TRBJ1-6, with D possibly TRBD1 on 6 matching bases. Trimming pared 2 bases from V and 10 bases from J, leaving 12 bases between. The CDR3 sequence is 14 residues long. The CDR3 is CASSLSGVYSPLHF. The CDR3 coding sequence is TGTGCCAGCAGTTTATCAGGGGTCTACTCACCCCTCCACTTT.

This clonotype was seen ten or more times. The chain uses TRBV27 and TRBJ2-1; 12 bases agree with TRBD2. The CDR3 is 14 amino acids. Germline V gene sequence: CDR1 MNHEY, CDR2 SMNVEV (reference sequence). Losses at the gene ends were 8 bases for V and 7 bases for J; bases not matched to a gene: 6. CDR3 DNA: TGTGCCAGCGGCCTAGCGGGAGGGTGGAATGAGCAGTTCTTC. Protein product: CASGLAGGWNEQFF.

This clonotype was observed a few times. The chain is built from TRBV7-9 and TRBJ1-1, with no clear D. Trimming removed 5 bases from V and 3 bases from J, with 10 bases in between. Germline V lookup: CDR1 SEHNR, CDR2 FQNEAQ (reference sequence). This CDR3 is built from 13 residues. The CDR3 nucleotides are TGTGCCAGCAGCCTCGGGCCCGACACTGAAGCTTTCTTT. As protein: CASSLGPDTEAFF.

This clonotype was counted only a few times. This sequence joins TRBV5-1 and TRBJ2-7, with 12 nucleotides matching TRBD2. Trimming removed 0 bases from V and 3 bases from J; junction bases left unmatched: 10. The germline gives CDR1 SGHRS, CDR2 YFSETQ. The CDR3 runs to 18 residues. CDR3 loop: CASSLAGGLAGRDYEQYF. In DNA form, the CDR3 reads TGCGCCAGCAGCTTGGCCGGAGGACTAGCGGGACGTGACTACGAGCAGTACTTC.

The chain recombines TRBV7-6 with TRBJ2-5, with D unresolved. This CDR3 has 15 residues. CDR1 and CDR2 from the germline V gene are SGHVS and FNYEAQ. The V gene lost 3 bases and the J gene lost 2 bases, with 13 bases spanning the gap. The CDR3 region is CASSLSLGRQETQYF. The CDR3 region has the DNA TGTGCCAGCAGCTTGAGTCTTGGGCGTCAAGAGACCCAGTACTTC.

This clonotype was seen only a few times. The chain recombines TRBV7-3 with TRBJ2-3; 7 nucleotides match TRBD2. J gave up 3 bases and V 2 bases, and 8 bases lay outside the gene matches. This CDR3 has 16 residues. The V gene's germline CDR1 is SGHTA and CDR2 FQGTGA. The CDR3 region is CASSLQGGSATDTQYF. DNA of the CDR3: TGTGCCAGCAGCTTACAAGGCGGGAGCGCGACAGATACGCAGTATTTT.